This entry lists 3 T cell receptor beta chains sequenced from one sample in a study of blood T cell repertoires in COVID-19. Using immunoSEQ multiplex PCR, the repertoire was profiled, and TCRdb retains in-frame clones only, with some absent. The data contain just over 250,000 clones, 80% to 90% of them seen just once; the ten biggest clones take up 10%. Input material: peripheral blood. All receptors come from a woman in her 70s with COVID-19, enrolled during active disease.

This chain uses TRBV3-1 (or the pseudogene TRBV3-2) with TRBJ1-3, with 9 bases aligning to TRBD1. The germline gives CDR1 LGHDT, CDR2 YNNKEL (reference sequence). Trimming removed 4 bases from V and 4 bases from J; junction bases left unmatched: 20. CDR3 length: 20 amino acids. The CDR3 here is CASSRLRSGQGRLGGNTIYF. As DNA, the CDR3 is TGTGCCAGCAGCCGATTGAGGTCGGGACAGGGCCGTTTGGGAGGAAACACCATATATTTT.

The chain uses TRBV10-3 and TRBJ2-7; 7 positions match TRBD1. There are 15 residues in the CDR3. Per the germline V gene, CDR1 is ENHRY and CDR2 is SYGVKD. Losses at the gene ends were 3 bases for V and 5 bases for J; bases not matched to a gene: 10. CDR3 sequence: CAISDLQGFGNEQYF. In DNA, the CDR3 is TGTGCCATCAGTGATCTACAGGGGTTCGGGAACGAGCAGTACTTC.

This clone was found once. The chain combines TRBV6-5 with TRBJ1-5, with 7 nucleotides matching TRBD1. Trimming took 6 bases from V and 7 from J; bases not matched to a gene: 6. This CDR3 has 13 amino acids. Per the germline V gene, CDR1 is MNHEY and CDR2 is SVGAGI. The CDR3 here is CASSLQGRQPQHF. The CDR3 DNA reads TGTGCCAGCAGCCTACAGGGGAGGCAGCCCCAGCATTTT.